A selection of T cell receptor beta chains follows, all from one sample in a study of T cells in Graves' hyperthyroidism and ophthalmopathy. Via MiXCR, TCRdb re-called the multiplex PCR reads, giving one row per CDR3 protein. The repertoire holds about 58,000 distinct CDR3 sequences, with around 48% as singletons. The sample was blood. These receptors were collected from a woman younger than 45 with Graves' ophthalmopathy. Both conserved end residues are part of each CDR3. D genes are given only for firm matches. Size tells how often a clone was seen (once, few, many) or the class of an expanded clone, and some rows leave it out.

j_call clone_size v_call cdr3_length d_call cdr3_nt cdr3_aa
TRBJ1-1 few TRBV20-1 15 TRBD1 TGCAGTGTCCCGGACAGGGCGTCTGGAAACACTGAAGCTTTCTTT CSVPDRASGNTEAFF
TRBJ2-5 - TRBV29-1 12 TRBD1 TGCAGCGTAGAACAGGGGGAAGAGACCCAGTACTTC CSVEQGEETQYF
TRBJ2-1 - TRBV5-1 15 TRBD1 TGCGCCAGCAGCTTGACAGGGGGCGTTTACAATGAGCAGTTCTTC CASSLTGGVYNEQFF
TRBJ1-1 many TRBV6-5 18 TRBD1 TGTGCCAGCAGTTACTCCGCAGGGGGCAGTTATGGAGACACTGAAGCTTTCTTT CASSYSAGGSYGDTEAFF
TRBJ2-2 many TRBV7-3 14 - TGTGCCAGCAGCTTAATTGGAGGACCCGGGGAGCTGTTTTTT CASSLIGGPGELFF
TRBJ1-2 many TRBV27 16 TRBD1 TGTGCCAGCGGGGAAAGGACAGGGCAAGCTAACTATGGCTACACCTTC CASGERTGQANYGYTF
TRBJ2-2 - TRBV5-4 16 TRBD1 TGTGCCAGCAGCTTGGTTACAGGGGGTTTTGCCGGGGAGCTGTTTTTT CASSLVTGGFAGELFF
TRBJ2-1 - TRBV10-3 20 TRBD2 TGTGCCATCAGCGCCCAGATTCGGACTAGCGGTTCAAGCTCCTACAATGAGCAGTTCTTC CAISAQIRTSGSSSYNEQFF
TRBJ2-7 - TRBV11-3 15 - TGTGCCAGCAGCCAAGATTGGGACAAACACTACGAGCAGTACTTC CASSQDWDKHYEQYF
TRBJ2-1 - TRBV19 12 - TGTGCCAGTAAGAATCTTTACAACGAGCAGTTCTTC CASKNLYNEQFF
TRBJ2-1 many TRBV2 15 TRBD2 TGTGCCAGCAGGTTGACTAGCGGGAGGGCCCCTGAGCAGTTCTTC CASRLTSGRAPEQFF
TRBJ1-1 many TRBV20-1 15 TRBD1 TGCAGTGCTAGAGATAGTGGACAGGGGAACACTGAAGCTTTCTTT CSARDSGQGNTEAFF
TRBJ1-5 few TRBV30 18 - TGTGCCTGGAGCCGAGATCGGGACTCATTATATAGCAATCAGCCCCAGCATTTT CAWSRDRDSLYSNQPQHF
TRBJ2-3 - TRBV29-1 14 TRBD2 TGCAGCGTCATTATAGCGGGAGAGGCAGATACGCAGTATTTT CSVIIAGEADTQYF
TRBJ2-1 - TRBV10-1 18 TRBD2 TGCGCCAGCAGTGACGGGACTAGCGGGTGTCTATTACACAATGAGCAGTTCTTC CASSDGTSGCLLHNEQFF
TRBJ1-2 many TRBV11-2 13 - TGTGCCAGCAGCCCGGGGGGGAACTATGGCTACACCTTC CASSPGGNYGYTF
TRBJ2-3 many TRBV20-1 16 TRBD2 TGCAGTGCTGGGACTAGCGGGAAACCTAGCACAGATACGCAGTATTTT CSAGTSGKPSTDTQYF
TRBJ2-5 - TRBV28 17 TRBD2 TGTGCCAGCAGTTTACCGCCTAGCGGGAGGCAAGACGAGACCCAGTACTTC CASSLPPSGRQDETQYF
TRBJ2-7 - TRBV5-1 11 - TGCACCAGCTCTGGACGATACGAGCAGTACTTC CTSSGRYEQYF
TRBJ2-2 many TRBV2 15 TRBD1 TGTGCCAGCAGTGAGGGACAGGTTAACACCGGGGAGCTGTTTTTT CASSEGQVNTGELFF
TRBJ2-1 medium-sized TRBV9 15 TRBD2 TGTGCCAGCACCCGAGCGGGAGCTCCCTCGGATGAGCAGTTCTTC CASTRAGAPSDEQFF
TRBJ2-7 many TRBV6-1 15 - TGTGCCAGCAGTCCTGAACTAACGGTGCCTTACGAGCAGTACTTC CASSPELTVPYEQYF
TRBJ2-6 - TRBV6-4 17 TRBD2 TGTGCCAGCAGTGTGCAAGCGGGAGATACCGGGGCCAACGTCCTGACTTTC CASSVQAGDTGANVLTF
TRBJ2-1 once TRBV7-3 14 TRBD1 TGTGCCAGCAGGTTGGGACAGTACACAGATACGCAGTTCTTC CASRLGQYTDTQFF
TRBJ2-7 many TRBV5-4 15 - TGTGCCAGCAGCCTCATTAGCGCCGACTCCTACGAGCAGTACTTC CASSLISADSYEQYF
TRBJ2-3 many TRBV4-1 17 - TGCGCCAGCAGCCAATTGTCGCAGCGTACTAGCACAGATACGCAGTATTTT CASSQLSQRTSTDTQYF
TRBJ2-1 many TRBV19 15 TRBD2 TGTGCCAGTAGTATAGGTCTAGCGGGTTACAATGAGCAGTTCTTC CASSIGLAGYNEQFF
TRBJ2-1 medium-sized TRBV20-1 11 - TGCAGTGCTAGAGTGGCAAATGAGCAGTTCTTC CSARVANEQFF
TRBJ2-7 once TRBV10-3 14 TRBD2 TGTGCCGTCAGTGAGGTAGCGGGAGGACACGAGCAGTACTTC CAVSEVAGGHEQYF
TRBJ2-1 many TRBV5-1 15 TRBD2 TGCGCCAGCAATCTGGGGAGGGCAAACGCCAATGAGCAGTTCTTC CASNLGRANANEQFF
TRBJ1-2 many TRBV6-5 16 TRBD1 TGTGCCAGCAGTCCAGGCGTAGACAGGGGGTTTCTAGGCTACACCTTC CASSPGVDRGFLGYTF
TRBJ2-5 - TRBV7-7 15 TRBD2 TGTGCTAGCAGCTCGGGACTACCGGGGCGGGAGACCCAGTACTTC CASSSGLPGRETQYF
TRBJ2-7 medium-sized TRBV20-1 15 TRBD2 TGCAGTGCTAGAGATCTGGAGCGGGAGTCCAACGAGCAGTACTTC CSARDLERESNEQYF
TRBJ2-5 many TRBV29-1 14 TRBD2 TGCAGCGTTGTTGGCGGGAGCCTCGGGGAGACCCAGTACTTC CSVVGGSLGETQYF
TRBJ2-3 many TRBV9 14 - TGTGCCAGCAGCGTAGATACAGGGACAGATACGCAGTATTTT CASSVDTGTDTQYF
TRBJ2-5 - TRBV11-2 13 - TGTGCCAGCAGCCCCAGGGGTGAGGAGACCCAGTACTTC CASSPRGEETQYF
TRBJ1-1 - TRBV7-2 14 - TGTGCCAGCAGCTTAGGAGAGGGGGTGGCTGAAGCTTTCTTT CASSLGEGVAEAFF
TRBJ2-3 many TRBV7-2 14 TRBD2 TGTGCCAGCAGAGACGGGGGGTGGGCAGATACGCAGTATTTT CASRDGGWADTQYF
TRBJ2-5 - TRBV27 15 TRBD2 TGTGCCAGCAGTATACTAGCGGGAGGGCCAGAGGCCCAGTACTTC CASSILAGGPEAQYF
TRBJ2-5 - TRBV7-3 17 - TGTGCCAGCAGCTTAGTTAGGAACACCGGGGCGGCGGGGACCCAGTACTTC CASSLVRNTGAAGTQYF
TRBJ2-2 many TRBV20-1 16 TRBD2 TGCAGTGCTAGAGATCATCGGGGGGGAGACACCGGGGAGCTGTTTTTT CSARDHRGGDTGELFF
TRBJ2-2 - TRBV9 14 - TGTGCCAGCAGCCAACCAATGGGGGCCCGGGAGCTGTTTTTT CASSQPMGARELFF
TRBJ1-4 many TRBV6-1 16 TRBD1 TGTGCCAGCAGTGAAGGACGACAGGGGGGTAGCGAAAAACTGTTTTTT CASSEGRQGGSEKLFF
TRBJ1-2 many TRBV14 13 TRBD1 TGTGCCAGCAGTTACGACAGGGCGGGCGGCTACACCTTC CASSYDRAGGYTF
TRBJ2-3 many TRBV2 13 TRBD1 TGTGCCAGCAATGGACAGGGCTCAGATACGCAGTATTTT CASNGQGSDTQYF
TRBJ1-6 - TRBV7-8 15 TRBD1 TGTGCCAGCAGCCCCAGTGAAGGGACAGATTCACCCCTCCACTTT CASSPSEGTDSPLHF
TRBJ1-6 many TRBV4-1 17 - TGCGCCAGCAGCCACGCCGCCAGGGGATTTAGTAATTCACCCCTCCACTTT CASSHAARGFSNSPLHF
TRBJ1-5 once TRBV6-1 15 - TGTGCCAGCAGTACGGCAGGGTTCCTGAATCAGCCCCAGCATTTT CASSTAGFLNQPQHF
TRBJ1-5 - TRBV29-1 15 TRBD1 TGCAGCGGTTCTCGCGGGACAGGGGTTACTCAGCCCCAGCATTTT CSGSRGTGVTQPQHF
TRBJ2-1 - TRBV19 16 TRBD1 TGTGCCAGCAGGGCCCGGGACAGGGGGAGGTACAATGAGCAGTTCTTC CASRARDRGRYNEQFF
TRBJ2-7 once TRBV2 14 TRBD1 TGTGCCAGCAGTGCGAGGACAGGGGGCGACGAGCAGTACTTC CASSARTGGDEQYF
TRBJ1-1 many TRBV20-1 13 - TGCAGCCACTCGGGACGGGAGGGTACTGAAGCTTTCTTT CSHSGREGTEAFF